This T cell receptor beta chain was found in a study of blood T cell repertoires in COVID-19. Study at large: Sample material is recorded as cDNA or gDNA derived from T cells, B-cell-depleted T cells, or PBMCs.

V was pared by 2 bases and J by 9 bases, with 7 bases of the junction left unmatched. The germline V gene has CDR1 MNHEY and CDR2 SVGAGI. The CDR3 loop spans 14 amino acids. TCRdb's table, derived via immunoSEQ multiplex PCR, lists solely in-frame clones and lacks some. The sample has fewer than 150,000 clones, 85% to 90% seen once. This clone was recorded a few times. Additional DNA sequences in this sample encode the identical CDR3. The sequence was obtained from a man aged 45 to 65 with active or convalescent COVID-19. Sequencing was performed on peripheral blood. V and J are TRBV6-5 and TRBJ1-2; 9 bases match TRBD1. CDR3 region: CASSYTGQGGSYTF. CDR3 DNA: TGTGCCAGCAGTTACACGGGACAGGGCGGAAGCTACACCTTC.